This T cell receptor beta chain was retrieved from a study of T cells in Graves' hyperthyroidism and ophthalmopathy. On the study more broadly: Peripheral blood was secured at the point of initial diagnosis, before any treatment. General study findings and limits: Separating ophthalmopathy from stable hyperthyroidism was achieved by a 13 V-J model. Ophthalmopathy got predicted by the model a median around 6.8 months before its onset.

TCR beta CDR3 region amplification was performed from RNA transcripts. HTBI primers were the set used in a first-round RT-PCR of the TCR CDR3. MiXCR, applied by TCRdb to the multiplex PCR reads, yields one record per CDR3 protein. The table has 500,000 to 750,000 distinct CDR3 sequences, 14% seen once. Per germline, CDR1 SEHNR and CDR2 FQNEAQ (reference sequence). This CDR3 comprises 15 residues. PBMCs were derived from 9.5 to 10 ml fresh peripheral blood. On this clonotype itself: Its target is unknown. One end of the junction does not line up with germline, which may come from a read error.

This receptor was obtained from a woman aged 18-29 years with Graves' ophthalmopathy. The chain joins TRBV7-9 to TRBJ2-7, with 13 bases matching TRBD2. The sequenced sample was blood. CDR3 region: CASSPTGLAGEARSF. The CDR3 DNA is TGTGCCAGCAGCCCAACCGGACTAGCGGGAGAGGCTAGGTCCTTC.